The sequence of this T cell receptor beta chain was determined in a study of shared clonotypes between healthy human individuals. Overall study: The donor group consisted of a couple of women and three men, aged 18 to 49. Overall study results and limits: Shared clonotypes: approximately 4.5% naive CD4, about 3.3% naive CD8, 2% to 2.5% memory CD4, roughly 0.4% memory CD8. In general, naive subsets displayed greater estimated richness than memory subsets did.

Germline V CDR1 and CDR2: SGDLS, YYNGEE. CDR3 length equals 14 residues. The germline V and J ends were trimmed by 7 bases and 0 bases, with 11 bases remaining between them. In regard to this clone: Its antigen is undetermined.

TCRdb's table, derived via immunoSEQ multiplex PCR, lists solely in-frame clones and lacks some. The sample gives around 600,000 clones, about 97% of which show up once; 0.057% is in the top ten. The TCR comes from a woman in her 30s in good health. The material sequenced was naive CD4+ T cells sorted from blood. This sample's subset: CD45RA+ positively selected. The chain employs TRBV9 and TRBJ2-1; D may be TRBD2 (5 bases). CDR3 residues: CASRSASSYNEQFF. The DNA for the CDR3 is TGTGCCAGCCGTAGCGCGAGCTCCTACAATGAGCAGTTCTTC.